These 20 T cell receptor beta chains originate from one sample sequenced in a study of OX40 agonist ivuxolimab in advanced cancers. The library was prepared using the immunoSEQ multiplex PCR assay. TCRdb holds this immuneACCESS table with in-frame rearrangements only. Some clones are missing; in checked studies, unresolved V genes explain under half, and the rest has no known cause. The sample profile shows 99,000 or so clones; roughly 95% of them were found once. 2% to 2.5% of the sample belongs to the ten largest clones. This specimen was CD4+ or CD8+ T cells sorted from blood, taken in a trial of the OX40 agonist ivuxolimab. The source is an adult with an advanced solid tumor such as melanoma, head and neck, liver or kidney cancer.

The genes are TRBV7-9 and TRBJ1-3, with TRBD1 identical over 9 bases. J lost 2 bases, V lost 5 bases, and 4 bases had no gene match. The CDR3 is 15 residues long. Germline V lookup: CDR1 SEHNR, CDR2 FQNEAQ (reference sequence). The CDR3 DNA follows: TGTGCCAGCAGCCCCGGGACAGGGACTGGAAACACCATATATTTT. It is translated as CASSPGTGTGNTIYF. Full variable domain (outside the CDR3, taken from reference TRBV7-9 and TRBJ1-3): DTGVSQNPRHKITKRGQNVTFRCDPISEHNRLYWYRQTLGQGPEFLTYFQNEAQLEKSRLLSDRFSAERPKGSFSTLEIQRTEQGDSAMYLCASSPGTGTGNTIYFGEGSWLTVV.

V is TRBV4-2 and J is TRBJ2-1; the D is unclear. This CDR3 contains 15 residues. Germline V lookup: CDR1 LGHNA, CDR2 YNFKEQ. Trimming cost V 4 bases and J 6 bases, with 16 bases left between them. The DNA of the CDR3 is TGTGCCAGCAGCCTTCTAATCGGACCTGGCAATGAGCAGTTCTTC. Its protein is CASSLLIGPGNEQFF.

The chain uses TRBV2 and TRBJ2-1; D not certain. CDR1 and CDR2 from the germline V gene are SNHLY and FYNNEI. Deletions cut 5 bases from V and 4 bases from J, with 9 bases between. CDR3 length: 13 amino acids. The CDR3 region is CASSTTYYNEQFF. The CDR3 region has the DNA TGTGCCAGCAGTACGACGTATTACAATGAGCAGTTCTTC. Full variable domain (rest looked up from reference TRBV2 and TRBJ2-1): EPEVTQTPSHQVTQMGQEVILRCVPISNHLYFYWYRQILGQKVEFLVSFYNNEISEKSEIFDDQFSVERPDGSNFTLKIRSTKLEDSAMYFCASSTTYYNEQFFGPGTRLTVL.

In this sample, this clone turned up once. J is TRBJ1-4 and V is TRBV7-9; D is perhaps TRBD1 (6 bases). V lost 7 bases and J lost 8, with 17 bases in between. CDR3 length: 14 amino acids. Per the germline V gene, CDR1 is SEHNR and CDR2 is FQNEAQ (reference sequence). The CDR3 protein is CASTQRAGEEKLFF. In DNA form, the CDR3 reads TGTGCCAGCACCCAACGAGCAGGGGAGGAAAAACTGTTTTTT.

V is TRBV5-6 and J is TRBJ2-3, with TRBD1 identical over 10 bases. The CDR3 is 17 residues long. V trimming: 4 bases; J trimming: 3 bases; junction bases outside the gene matches: 11. The V gene's germline CDR1 is SGHDT and CDR2 YYEEEE. The CDR3 sequence: CASSLTGGGVLTDTQYF. As DNA, the CDR3 is TGTGCCAGCAGCCTGACAGGGGGCGGAGTTTTAACAGATACGCAGTATTTT.

V is TRBV7-9 and J is TRBJ1-5, with 8 nucleotides matching TRBD1. Germline-derived CDR1 and CDR2 are SEHNR and FQNEAQ (reference sequence). V shed 5 bases and J 6 bases; nucleotides not matched to a gene: 6. The CDR3 spans 14 residues. CDR3 residues: CASSTTGAGQPQHF. CDR3 bases: TGTGCCAGCAGCACGACAGGGGCTGGTCAGCCCCAGCATTTT.

This clone was counted a single time. The chain is built from TRBV6-5 and TRBJ1-2, with 8 positions matching TRBD1. Germline CDR1 MNHEY, CDR2 SVGAGI. V dropped 4 bases and J dropped 4; count of bases not matched to a gene: 2. The CDR3 length is 13 residues. CDR3 nucleotide sequence: TGTGCCAGCAGTTGGGACAGGAGCTATGGCTACACCTTC. As protein: CASSWDRSYGYTF.

J is TRBJ2-1 and V is TRBV30; D may correspond to TRBD1 or TRBD2 (6 bases each). Trimming took 5 bases from V and 8 from J, leaving 16 bases between them. Looked up from germline, CDR1 is GTSNPN and CDR2 is SVGIG (reference sequence). This CDR3 contains 13 residues. CDR3: CAWEGGTGYEQFF. The DNA for the CDR3 is TGTGCCTGGGAAGGGGGGACCGGCTATGAGCAGTTCTTC.

V gene TRBV7-9 combines with J gene TRBJ2-1, with D possibly matching TRBD1 (6 bases). The CDR3 has 14 amino acids. The germline V and J ends were trimmed by 5 bases and 4 bases, with 12 bases remaining between them. Germline V gene lookup returns CDR1 SEHNR and CDR2 FQNEAQ (reference sequence). CDR3 in amino acids: CASSGQGQYNEQFF. The CDR3 region has the DNA TGTGCCAGCAGCGGTCAAGGACAGTACAATGAGCAGTTCTTC.

The genes are TRBV2 and TRBJ2-7; 8 positions match TRBD2. V gave up 5 bases and J gave up 2 bases; unmatched junction bases: 8. The germline CDR1 and CDR2 sequences are SNHLY and FYNNEI. The CDR3 has 15 amino acids. The CDR3 spells CASSQSGGSTYEQYF. The CDR3, as DNA: TGTGCCAGCAGTCAGAGCGGGGGCAGCACCTACGAGCAGTACTTC.

The V and J genes are TRBV9 and TRBJ1-6; D not certain. The CDR3 is 14 residues long. V lost 10 bases and J 0 bases, leaving 11 bases between the germline ends. The germline V gene encodes CDR1 SGDLS and CDR2 YYNGEE. In DNA form, the CDR3 reads TGTGCCTCCAGCGGGAGCTCCTATAATTCACCCCTCCACTTT. Amino acid sequence: CASSGSSYNSPLHF.

There are a few counts of this clone. V and J are TRBV5-3 and TRBJ1-2; D is unclear. TRBV5-3 is noted as an ORF with a role that remains uncertain. V was pared by 0 bases and J by 6 bases, with 12 bases between. The CDR3 has 14 residues. The CDR3 nucleotides read TGTGCCAGAAGCTTGGGTCGACGGCCTCATGGCTACACCTTC. This encodes CARSLGRRPHGYTF.

V usage is TRBV15 and J usage is TRBJ1-1; possible D gene TRBD1, 5 bases. CDR3 length: 20 amino acids. Germline V gene sequence: CDR1 LNHNV, CDR2 YYDKDF (reference sequence). Between the trimmed V and J ends, which lost 2 bases and 0 bases, there was a span of 25 bases. CDR3 DNA sequence: TGTGCCACCAGCAGACCAGGCCACACCGACGGACACCTAATGAACACTGAAGCTTTCTTT. Translated: CATSRPGHTDGHLMNTEAFF.

The chain uses TRBV4-1 and TRBJ1-1; D is possibly TRBD1 (6 bases). Looked up from germline, CDR1 is MGHRA and CDR2 is YSYEKL. The V end lost 4 bases, the J end lost 3 bases, and 12 bases lay between the germline ends. This CDR3 has 14 residues. CDR3 in amino acids: CASSRTRGDTEAFF. The CDR3 coding sequence is TGCGCCAGCAGCCGAACCAGGGGTGACACTGAAGCTTTCTTT.

V gene TRBV29-1 combines with J gene TRBJ1-2, with TRBD1 matching 8 bases. Trimming removed 5 bases from V and 4 bases from J; junction bases left unmatched: 12. CDR3 size: 15 residues. Germline V CDR1 and CDR2: SQVTM, ANQGSEA. CDR3 loop: CSVLTGTGKGYGYTF. The CDR3 nucleotides are TGCAGCGTTCTGACCGGGACAGGAAAGGGCTATGGCTACACCTTC.

The chain employs TRBV28 and TRBJ2-4; D is undetermined. V gave up 5 bases and J gave up 0 bases, with 11 bases separating them. This CDR3 is 15 amino acids long. The germline V gene has CDR1 MDHEN and CDR2 SYDVKM. In DNA form, the CDR3 reads TGTGCCAGCAGTCCCATCCATCTAGCCAAAAACATTCAGTACTTC. As protein: CASSPIHLAKNIQYF.

V usage is TRBV5-1 and J usage is TRBJ2-7, with 8 bases fitting TRBD2. This CDR3 is built from 15 residues. Germline trimming cut 3 bases from V and 3 bases from J; bases unmatched to any gene: 8. Germline values: CDR1 SGHRS, CDR2 YFSETQ. DNA for the CDR3: TGCGCCAGCAGCTACTCCAGCGGGGGTTTCTACGAGCAGTACTTC. Translating gives CASSYSSGGFYEQYF. Using reference TRBV5-1 and TRBJ2-7 for the parts outside the CDR3, the full variable domain is KAGVTQTPRYLIKTRGQQVTLSCSPISGHRSVSWYQQTPGQGLQFLFEYFSETQRNKGNFPGRFSGRQFSNSRSEMNVSTLELGDSALYLCASSYSSGGFYEQYFGPGTRLTVT.

This rearrangement joins TRBV11-2 to TRBJ2-5; 7 bases fit TRBD2. Unmatched junction bases numbered 3, after V lost 3 bases and J lost 5 bases. This CDR3 has 13 amino acids. CDR1 is SGHAT, CDR2 FQNNGV, per germline. The CDR3 sequence: CASSFWGGETQYF. Here the CDR3 DNA reads TGTGCCAGCAGCTTCTGGGGGGGGGAGACCCAGTACTTC.

This sequence joins TRBV4-3 and TRBJ2-1; possibly TRBD2 for D (6 bases). The CDR3 contains 18 residues. The germline V gene encodes CDR1 LGHNA and CDR2 YSLEER. Trimming took 0 bases from V and 4 from J, leaving 19 bases between them. Written as DNA, the CDR3 is TGCGCCAGCAGCCAAGACCCCCCCCGGTTAGCGGAATACAATGAGCAGTTCTTC. It yields the protein CASSQDPPRLAEYNEQFF.

The CDR3 here is CASSFARETKNIQYF. The CDR3 DNA is TGTGCCAGCAGTTTCGCGCGGGAGACCAAAAACATTCAGTACTTC. This sequence joins TRBV28 and TRBJ2-4; 7 bases align to TRBD2. The J segment lost 2 bases and the V segment lost 3 bases, leaving 4 bases of the junction unmatched. CDR3 length: 15 amino acids. Germline V gene data show CDR1 as MDHEN and CDR2 as SYDVKM.